These 28 T cell receptor beta chains originate from one sample sequenced in a study of OX40 agonist ivuxolimab in advanced cancers. Only in-frame clones appear in the TCRdb table, and some are missing; sequencing was by immunoSEQ multiplex PCR. The table lists nearly 45,000 clones, roughly 80% of them singletons. The input for sequencing was CD4+ or CD8+ T cells sorted from blood, taken in a trial of the OX40 agonist ivuxolimab. The source of these receptors is an adult with an advanced solid tumor such as melanoma, head and neck, liver or kidney cancer.

V is TRBV6-5 and J is TRBJ2-2; 7 bases map to TRBD2. Losses at the gene ends were 7 bases for V and 7 bases for J; bases not matched to a gene: 12. Germline V gives CDR1 MNHEY, CDR2 SVGAGI. The CDR3 runs 15 residues. The CDR3 DNA sequence: TGTGCCAGCACCTTTGGGGGAGGGAGGAGCGGGGAGCTGTTTTTT. It translates to CASTFGGGRSGELFF.

The rearrangement uses TRBV19 and TRBJ2-7; D not certain. The germline V and J ends were trimmed by 1 base and 0 bases, with 4 bases remaining between them. Germline V gene sequence: CDR1 LNHDA, CDR2 SQIVND (reference sequence). The CDR3 totals 13 residues. CDR3 nucleotide sequence: TGTGCCAGTAGTATAGTCCCCTCCTACGAGCAGTACTTC. This encodes CASSIVPSYEQYF.

This sequence joins TRBV2 and TRBJ1-1, with a weak D call TRBD1 (6 bases). This CDR3 has 13 residues. Trimming pared 8 bases from V and 5 bases from J, leaving 15 bases between. Germline CDR1 SNHLY, CDR2 FYNNEI. The CDR3 here is CASPAGAGTEAFF. CDR3 DNA: TGTGCCAGCCCGGCGGGGGCAGGGACTGAAGCTTTCTTT.

The chain combines TRBV19 with TRBJ2-7; D is unclear. The CDR3 consists of 13 residues. Trimming shortened V by 5 bases and J by 0 bases, and 8 bases separated the two germline ends. CDR1 is LNHDA and CDR2 is SQIVND in the germline V gene (reference sequence). The CDR3 DNA reads as TGTGCCAGTAGTCCAGGCAGCTCCTACGAGCAGTACTTC. Residues: CASSPGSSYEQYF. Based on the CDR3 plus reference TRBV19 and TRBJ2-7, the full variable domain is DGGITQSPKYLFRKEGQNVTLSCEQNLNHDAMYWYRQDPGQGLRLIYYSQIVNDFQKGDIAEGYSVSREKKESFPLTVTSAQKNPTAFYLCASSPGSSYEQYFGPGTRLTVT.

Of note for this clone: Other DNA sequences in this sample translate to the same CDR3. V gene TRBV7-9 combines with J gene TRBJ2-7; D ambiguous. From germline, CDR1 is SEHNR and CDR2 FQNEAQ (reference sequence). V was cut by 3 bases and J by 3 bases, with 6 bases left in between. The CDR3 is 12 amino acids. CDR3 DNA: TGTGCCAGCAGCTTGAGCTACTACGAGCAGTACTTC. Protein: CASSLSYYEQYF.

CDR3 sequence reads: CASSEGAYSTYNEQFF. Written as DNA, the CDR3 is TGTGCCAGCAGTGAAGGGGCCTACTCCACATACAATGAGCAGTTCTTC. V gene TRBV6-1 combines with J gene TRBJ2-1; D remains unclear. The V end was cut by 1 base, the J end by 4 bases, with 14 bases between. CDR1 is MNHNS and CDR2 is SASEGT in the germline V gene. CDR3 length: 16 amino acids.

The chain employs TRBV11-3 and TRBJ2-2; maybe TRBD1 (6 bases). Trimming took 5 bases from V and 3 from J, leaving 13 bases between them. Germline V gene sequence: CDR1 SGHNT, CDR2 YENEEA. The CDR3 runs 15 residues. The CDR3 sequence: CASSAPGDHTGELFF. CDR3 in DNA: TGTGCCAGCAGCGCCCCAGGGGACCACACCGGGGAGCTGTTTTTT.

The rearrangement uses TRBV7-8 and TRBJ2-1, with TRBD1 identical over 7 bases. Germline V lookup: CDR1 SGHVS, CDR2 FQNEAQ. V shed 1 base and J 0 bases; nucleotides not matched to a gene: 12. The CDR3 has 19 amino acids. CDR3 in amino acids: CASSLDARGSKGSYNEQFF. The CDR3 region has the DNA TGTGCCAGCAGCTTAGACGCCAGGGGGTCTAAAGGCTCCTACAATGAGCAGTTCTTC.

The DNA for the CDR3 is TGTGCCAGCAGTTATTTAGCGGAAGATTACAATGAGCAGTTCTTC. Amino acid sequence: CASSYLAEDYNEQFF. The V and J genes are TRBV28 and TRBJ2-1, with D possibly being TRBD2 (6 bases). The CDR3 has 15 amino acids. Trimming stripped 4 bases from V and 4 bases from J, with 14 bases between. Germline V gene lookup returns CDR1 MDHEN and CDR2 SYDVKM. Full variable domain (outside the CDR3, taken from reference TRBV28 and TRBJ2-1): DVKVTQSSRYLVKRTGEKVFLECVQDMDHENMFWYRQDPGLGLRLIYFSYDVKMKEKGDIPEGYSVSREKKERFSLILESASTNQTSMYLCASSYLAEDYNEQFFGPGTRLTVL.

V usage is TRBV28 and J usage is TRBJ1-2; tentatively, D is TRBD1 (5 bases). The CDR3 totals 14 residues. Trimming removed 2 bases at V and 0 bases at J, with 7 bases between. Germline CDR1 is MDHEN and CDR2 is SYDVKM. The DNA of the CDR3 is TGTGCCAGCAGTTTAGGGACCTCTAACTATGGCTACACCTTC. Translated: CASSLGTSNYGYTF.

The CDR3 coding sequence is TGCGCCAGCAGCCAAGCGCTCGTAGGTGGCTATAGCAATCAGCCCCAGCATTTT. Translation gives CASSQALVGGYSNQPQHF. V and J are TRBV4-1 and TRBJ1-5; no definite D call. Trimming shortened V by 1 base and J by 0 bases, and 16 bases separated the two germline ends. The germline CDR1 and CDR2 sequences are MGHRA and YSYEKL. This CDR3 region has 18 residues.

V usage is TRBV19 and J usage is TRBJ2-2; TRBD2 matches 8 bases. Germline CDR1 and CDR2: LNHDA and SQIVND (reference sequence). This CDR3 contains 15 residues. V was clipped by 1 base and J by 4 bases; unmatched bases: 2. CDR3 residues: CASSIVLAATGELFF. The CDR3 bases are TGTGCCAGTAGTATAGTACTAGCGGCCACCGGGGAGCTGTTTTTT.

J is TRBJ1-1 and V is TRBV4-1, with D maybe TRBD1 (6 bases). Trimming left V 0 bases short and J 7 bases short, with 15 bases between. The germline V gene encodes CDR1 MGHRA and CDR2 YSYEKL. The CDR3 is made up of 15 amino acids. In DNA form, the CDR3 reads TGCGCCAGCAGCCAAGAGAGGGGGTACCCAATTGAAGCTTTCTTT. This gives the protein CASSQERGYPIEAFF.

This clone occurred once. J is TRBJ2-7 and V is TRBV14; D is possibly TRBD2 (5 bases). V lost 1 base and J lost 2, with 12 bases in between. Per the germline V gene, CDR1 is SGHDN and CDR2 is FVKESK. The CDR3 spans 15 residues. CDR3 nucleotide sequence: TGTGCCAGCAGCCAAGGGGAGAGGTATCCCTACGAGCAGTACTTC. This gives the protein CASSQGERYPYEQYF.

This chain connects TRBV7-9 to TRBJ2-3; D uncertain. V was cut by 8 bases and J by 2 bases, with 8 bases left in between. The CDR3 runs to 12 residues. Germline lookup yields CDR1 SEHNR and CDR2 FQNEAQ (reference sequence). The CDR3 spells CASFNPTDTQYF. CDR3 coding DNA: TGTGCCAGCTTCAACCCCACAGATACGCAGTATTTT. The full variable domain, its missing parts supplied by reference TRBV7-9 and TRBJ2-3, is DTGVSQNPRHKITKRGQNVTFRCDPISEHNRLYWYRQTLGQGPEFLTYFQNEAQLEKSRLLSDRFSAERPKGSFSTLEIQRTEQGDSAMYLCASFNPTDTQYFGPGTRLTVL.

CDR3 sequence: CATSSARTVLEQYF. CDR3 DNA sequence: TGTGCCACCAGCAGCGCTCGGACAGTGCTCGAGCAGTACTTC. The chain is built from TRBV15 and TRBJ2-7; weak D call: TRBD1 (6 bases). The V end lost 3 bases, the J end lost 6 bases, and 15 bases lay between the germline ends. The CDR3 has 14 residues. Germline values: CDR1 LNHNV, CDR2 YYDKDF (reference sequence).

This rearrangement joins TRBV6-6 to TRBJ2-7; D gene uncertain. This CDR3 contains 14 residues. Trimming took 0 bases from V and 0 from J, leaving 6 bases between them. CDR1 and CDR2 (germline): MNHNY, SVGAGI (reference sequence). The CDR3 here is CASSYSLSSYEQYF. The CDR3 DNA follows: TGTGCCAGCAGTTACTCGCTTAGCTCCTACGAGCAGTACTTC.

This chain connects TRBV9 to TRBJ1-6; the D gene is possibly TRBD1 (5 bases). The V end lost 0 bases, the J end lost 9 bases, and 13 bases lay between the germline ends. The CDR3 loop spans 15 amino acids. Germline lookup yields CDR1 SGDLS and CDR2 YYNGEE. The CDR3 DNA reads TGTGCCAGCAGCGTAGATTGGGACCACGGTTCACCCCTCCACTTT. Protein: CASSVDWDHGSPLHF.

The chain recombines TRBV7-2 with TRBJ2-3, with 11 nucleotides matching TRBD2. There are 15 residues in the CDR3. Germline CDR1 reads SGHTA; CDR2 reads FQGNSA. V shed 3 bases, J shed 7 bases, and the junction held 6 bases outside the gene matches. The chain's CDR3 is CASSFSGGASNTQYF. CDR3 bases: TGTGCCAGCAGCTTTAGCGGGGGGGCATCAAATACGCAGTATTTT.

J is TRBJ1-1 and V is TRBV6-6, with 8 bases identical to TRBD1. The CDR3 consists of 12 residues. Germline V gene lookup returns CDR1 MNHNY and CDR2 SVGAGI (reference sequence). V was clipped by 10 bases and J by 4 bases; unmatched bases: 5. CDR3 protein: CATAGGGTEAFF. CDR3 coding DNA: TGTGCCACCGCAGGGGGCGGCACTGAAGCTTTCTTT.

The rearrangement joins TRBV6-5 to TRBJ2-1, with 8 bases lining up with TRBD2. V lost 0 bases and J lost 9; bases outside the gene matches: 1. Per the germline V gene, CDR1 is MNHEY and CDR2 is SVGAGI. This CDR3 contains 13 residues. The CDR3 spells CASSYSGGGEQFF. The CDR3 DNA is TGTGCCAGCAGTTACTCCGGGGGGGGTGAGCAGTTCTTC.

The V and J genes are TRBV5-8 and TRBJ2-5, with 7 bases identical to TRBD2. Trimming cost V 7 bases and J 1 base; bases outside gene matches: 7. The CDR3 extends over 14 amino acids. CDR1 SGHTS and CDR2 YDEGEE come from the germline V gene. This chain's CDR3 is CASRPGGLQETQYF. Here the CDR3 DNA reads TGTGCCAGCCGTCCGGGGGGACTCCAAGAGACCCAGTACTTC. Based on the CDR3 plus reference TRBV5-8 and TRBJ2-5, the full variable domain is EAGVTQSPTHLIKTRGQQATLRCSPISGHTSVYWYQQALGLGLQFLLWYDEGEERNRGNFPPRFSGRQFPNYSSELNVNALELEDSALYLCASRPGGLQETQYFGPGTRLLVL.

The chain employs TRBV7-3 and TRBJ2-2; 7 bases align to TRBD1. The germline V gene encodes CDR1 SGHTA and CDR2 FQGTGA. The CDR3 sequence is 15 residues long. The V and J ends lost 1 base and 5 bases, in that order; junction bases with no gene match: 4. The DNA for the CDR3 is TGTGCCAGCAGCTTAAGCGCAGGGGGTACCGGGGAGCTGTTTTTT. As protein: CASSLSAGGTGELFF.

This clone came up a few times. The CDR3, as DNA: TGTGCCAGCAGCTTTACGTTAGGGGCCAATGAGCAGTTCTTC. It is translated as CASSFTLGANEQFF. The chain has TRBV7-9 and TRBJ2-1; tentatively, D is TRBD1 (5 bases). This CDR3 spans 14 amino acids. The ends were cut back, 3 bases at V and 6 bases at J, with 12 bases in the middle. CDR1 is SEHNR and CDR2 is FQNEAQ in the germline V gene (reference sequence).

V gene TRBV27 combines with J gene TRBJ1-5; tentative D call: TRBD1 (5 bases). V lost 3 bases, J lost 5 bases, and 11 bases lay in between. Per the germline V gene, CDR1 is MNHEY and CDR2 is SMNVEV (reference sequence). The length of the CDR3 is 14 residues. The CDR3 nucleotides are TGTGCCAGCAGTTTCGGGGCGGCGGATCAGCCCCAGCATTTT. Translation gives CASSFGAADQPQHF.

The rearrangement links TRBV29-1 to TRBJ2-1, with 8 positions matching TRBD2. From germline, CDR1 is SQVTM and CDR2 ANQGSEA. V lost 6 bases to trimming and J lost 5 bases; unmatched junction nucleotides: 12. The CDR3 is 15 amino acids. CDR3 coding DNA: TGCAGCGTCCTGATGACTAGCGTTAGCAACAATGAGCAGTTCTTC. The encoded protein is CSVLMTSVSNNEQFF.

V and J are TRBV27 and TRBJ1-5; D call uncertain. CDR1 and CDR2 (germline): MNHEY, SMNVEV (reference sequence). The ends were cut back, 3 bases at V and 6 bases at J, with 9 bases in the middle. CDR3 size: 13 residues. The CDR3 coding sequence is TGTGCCAGCAGTTTCGTGGCCGGTCAGCCCCAGCATTTT. Translation gives CASSFVAGQPQHF.

The V call is TRBV27, the J call TRBJ2-5; D is perhaps TRBD2 (5 bases). Germline-derived CDR1 and CDR2 are MNHEY and SMNVEV (reference sequence). V lost 6 bases and J 5 bases, leaving 10 bases between the germline ends. The CDR3 has 12 amino acids. This chain's CDR3 is CASSLAGETQYF. CDR3 nucleotides: TGTGCCAGCAGCCTAGCTGGGGAGACCCAGTACTTC.